This TCR beta chain was profiled in a study of cytomegalovirus exposure and HLA in healthy donors. Whole-study results and caveats: Prior analysis indicated that the majority of TCR beta V segments exhibited productivity approximately 90% or approximately 30% of the time.

This cohort consisted of healthy bone marrow donors. This clone showed up just once. Its antigen is still unknown. With 60 Vbeta and 13 Jbeta primers, the PCR was carried out. Libraries were prepared by immunoSEQ multiplex PCR; TCRdb keeps only in-frame clonotypes and omits some of them. The sample holds 140,000 to 150,000 clones, around two thirds seen once. Per germline, CDR1 SNHLY and CDR2 FYNNEI. The CDR3 covers 15 residues. Trimming cost V 4 bases and J 4 bases; bases outside gene matches: 6. This sequence was found in a woman in her fifties or sixties in good health and CMV-seropositive. The chain recombines TRBV2 with TRBJ2-3; 9 bases align to TRBD2. The sequenced sample was PBMCs. This chain's CDR3 is CASSGDSGSPDTQYF. In nucleotides, the CDR3 is TGTGCCAGCAGTGGTGATAGCGGGAGTCCAGATACGCAGTATTTT.